Reported below is one TCR beta chain. Its antigen is still unknown. The J segment lost 6 bases and the V segment lost 3 bases, leaving 5 bases of the junction unmatched. This CDR3 contains 15 residues. The germline CDR1 and CDR2 sequences are KGHSH and LQKENI. In TCRdb, the reads were re-called with MiXCR into one record per CDR3 protein. The sample holds roughly 27,000 distinct CDR3 sequences, 15% to 20% seen once. The sample belongs to a study of T cell repertoires in cytomegalovirus infection. The sample here was CD8+ T cells from cultured PBMCs, taken from culture after CMV antigen stimulation. The origin of this receptor is a human donor in good health (CMV status not recorded). Some clones in this sample may be carry-over from other donors' samples. This chain links TRBV18 with TRBJ2-1; 10 bases agree with TRBD2. The CDR3 bases are TGTGCCAGCTCACCCCCTAGCGGGAGAAGCAATGAGCAGTTCTTC. Translating gives CASSPPSGRSNEQFF.